The 17 T cell receptor beta chains given below trace back to one sample, sequenced in a study of patients and donors after allogeneic stem cell transplantation. TCRdb reanalysed the RT-PCR reads using MiXCR and keeps one entry per CDR3 protein. The sample holds around 160,000 distinct CDR3 sequences, around 28% seen once. Sequences were obtained from blood, either unsorted or a sorted T cell fraction (not recorded which). Receptors were obtained from a human donor who was either an allogeneic HSCT recipient or a stem cell or donor lymphocyte infusion donor (not recorded which). It is not recorded whose cells these are; they may come from a transplant donor.

The V and J genes are TRBV27 and TRBJ2-2; no clear D. Germline CDR1 is MNHEY and CDR2 is SMNVEV (reference sequence). The V end was cut by 7 bases, the J end by 5 bases, with 5 bases between. This CDR3 spans 11 amino acids. CDR3 residues: CASMGTGELFF. CDR3 bases: TGTGCCAGCATGGGTACCGGGGAGCTGTTTTTT.

The rearrangement links TRBV20-1 to TRBJ2-7, with a weak D call TRBD1 (5 bases). Germline lookup yields CDR1 DFQATT and CDR2 SNEGSKA (reference sequence). V was clipped by 5 bases and J by 0 bases, with 14 bases between them. There are 14 residues in the CDR3. The DNA of the CDR3 is TGCAGTGCTGCCCAGGGTTACAGCTCCTACGAGCAGTACTTC. Translated, it gives CSAAQGYSSYEQYF.

This chain connects TRBV20-1 to TRBJ1-3; no clear D gene. V was pared by 0 bases and J by 2 bases, with 11 bases between. Germline values: CDR1 DFQATT, CDR2 SNEGSKA (reference sequence). CDR3 length equals 15 residues. The CDR3 is CSARDLGVTGNTIYF. For the CDR3, the DNA is TGCAGTGCTAGAGATCTTGGGGTGACTGGAAACACCATATATTTT.

This clonotype showed up just a few times. This chain links TRBV6-1 with TRBJ2-3, with D maybe TRBD2 (6 bases). V lost 5 bases to trimming and J lost 2 bases, with 23 bases between them. CDR3 length: 18 amino acids. The germline CDR1 and CDR2 sequences are MNHNS and SASEGT. CDR3 sequence reads: CASSILLTGLLITDTQYF. Here the CDR3 DNA reads TGTGCCAGCAGTATTCTACTAACGGGACTGTTGATCACAGATACGCAGTATTTT.

The chain is built from TRBV12-3 or TRBV12-4 and TRBJ1-5; TRBD1 agrees at 7 bases. CDR3 length: 17 residues. J gave up 0 bases and V 7 bases, and 12 bases lay outside the gene matches. The CDR3 is CASTNWAGGSSNQPQHF. For the CDR3, the DNA is TGTGCCAGCACCAATTGGGCAGGGGGGAGTAGCAATCAGCCCCAGCATTTT.

This chain joins TRBV24-1 and TRBJ2-1; tentatively, D is TRBD1 (5 bases). Germline V CDR1 and CDR2: KGHDR, SFDVKD. The CDR3 sequence is 16 residues long. V was trimmed by 5 bases and J by 5 bases, leaving 18 bases between them. CDR3 residues: CATSARDSPPHNEQFF. In DNA, the CDR3 is TGTGCCACCAGTGCAAGAGACAGCCCTCCTCACAATGAGCAGTTCTTC.

V and J are TRBV10-3 and TRBJ1-1, with D perhaps TRBD1 (5 bases). Germline V gene lookup returns CDR1 ENHRY and CDR2 SYGVKD. CDR3 size: 15 residues. V lost 4 bases and J lost 0, with 12 bases in between. The CDR3 loop reads CAISGPWGMNTEAFF. Written as DNA, the CDR3 is TGTGCCATCAGTGGACCCTGGGGGATGAACACTGAAGCTTTCTTT.

The chain combines TRBV5-1 with TRBJ2-2; 11 bases align to TRBD2. V shed 0 bases, J shed 6 bases, and the junction held 4 bases outside the gene matches. Germline V gene data show CDR1 as SGHRS and CDR2 as YFSETQ. The length of the CDR3 is 16 residues. The CDR3 DNA reads as TGCGCCAGCAGCTTGGCAGGGACTAGCGGCGCCGGGGAGCTGTTTTTT. It codes for CASSLAGTSGAGELFF.

This sequence joins TRBV6-5 and TRBJ1-2; D is undetermined. The CDR3 is 15 residues long. Per the germline V gene, CDR1 is MNHEY and CDR2 is SVGAGI. V dropped 4 bases and J dropped 3 bases, with 15 bases sitting between them. The CDR3 loop reads CASSSWGPTYYGYTF. The CDR3, as DNA: TGTGCCAGCAGTTCTTGGGGTCCGACTTACTATGGCTACACCTTC.

The J gene is TRBJ2-3, the V gene TRBV20-1; 7 bases map to TRBD2. Trimming cost V 6 bases and J 2 bases; bases outside gene matches: 11. CDR3 length: 15 amino acids. CDR1 DFQATT and CDR2 SNEGSKA come from the germline V gene (reference sequence). CDR3 nucleotide sequence: TGCAGTGCCATCGTGTTAGCGGGTTCCACAGATACGCAGTATTTT. This sequence encodes CSAIVLAGSTDTQYF.

J is TRBJ2-1 and V is TRBV5-5, with D perhaps TRBD2 (5 bases). The CDR3 extends over 16 amino acids. V was cut by 7 bases and J by 4 bases, with 21 bases left in between. The germline V gene has CDR1 SGHKS and CDR2 YYEKEE (reference sequence). The CDR3 bases are TGTGCCAGCCGGGGTCCACAATCCTCACAATACAATGAGCAGTTCTTC. Residues: CASRGPQSSQYNEQFF.

This chain connects TRBV3-1 to TRBJ2-5; 9 nucleotides match TRBD2. Germline V gives CDR1 LGHDT, CDR2 YNNKEL (reference sequence). The CDR3 spans 15 residues. Losses at the gene ends were 4 bases for V and 5 bases for J; bases not matched to a gene: 8. CDR3 sequence (DNA): TGTGCCAGCAGCCCAAGCGGGAGGTTTGAGGAGACCCAGTACTTC. Translated: CASSPSGRFEETQYF.

This chain joins TRBV12-3 or TRBV12-4 and TRBJ2-7; TRBD1 aligns across 8 bases. The junction had 5 bases not matched to a gene; V was cut back by 5 bases and J by 2 bases. This CDR3 spans 14 amino acids. The CDR3 sequence is CASSTDREAYEQYF. CDR3 nucleotide sequence: TGTGCCAGCAGTACGGACAGGGAAGCCTACGAGCAGTACTTC.

The rearrangement uses TRBV4-2 and TRBJ2-3; D is unresolved. V lost 1 base to trimming and J lost 6 bases, with 8 bases between them. The CDR3 spans 13 residues. Germline V gene lookup returns CDR1 LGHNA and CDR2 YNFKEQ. CDR3 nucleotides: TGTGCCAGCAGCCAAGTAAGGGTCGATACGCAGTATTTT. Residues: CASSQVRVDTQYF.

This clonotype showed up many times. J is TRBJ1-3 and V is TRBV10-3, with D unclear. The germline V gene has CDR1 ENHRY and CDR2 SYGVKD. CDR3 length: 14 residues. Trimming shortened V by 4 bases and J by 0 bases, and 7 bases separated the two germline ends. The CDR3: CAISAGTSGNTIYF. CDR3 in DNA: TGTGCCATCAGTGCGGGCACCTCTGGAAACACCATATATTTT.

This clonotype has more than one count but fewer than ten. The rearrangement uses TRBV29-1 and TRBJ2-3; tentative D call: TRBD2 (7 bases). The CDR3 runs 14 residues. Germline V CDR1 and CDR2: SQVTM, ANQGSEA. V lost 2 bases, J lost 4 bases, and 13 bases lay in between. This CDR3 reads CSVEWGGEADTQYF. The CDR3 DNA follows: TGCAGCGTTGAATGGGGGGGCGAGGCAGATACGCAGTATTTT.

The rearrangement uses TRBV7-6 and TRBJ1-2; tentative D call: TRBD1 (6 bases). Germline V CDR1 and CDR2: SGHVS, FNYEAQ. V was shortened by 3 bases and J by 5 bases, with 19 bases between the two germline ends. CDR3 length: 16 amino acids. The CDR3 sequence: CASSFTPGDRSYGYTF. CDR3 DNA sequence: TGTGCCAGCAGCTTCACTCCAGGGGACCGTAGTTATGGCTACACCTTC.